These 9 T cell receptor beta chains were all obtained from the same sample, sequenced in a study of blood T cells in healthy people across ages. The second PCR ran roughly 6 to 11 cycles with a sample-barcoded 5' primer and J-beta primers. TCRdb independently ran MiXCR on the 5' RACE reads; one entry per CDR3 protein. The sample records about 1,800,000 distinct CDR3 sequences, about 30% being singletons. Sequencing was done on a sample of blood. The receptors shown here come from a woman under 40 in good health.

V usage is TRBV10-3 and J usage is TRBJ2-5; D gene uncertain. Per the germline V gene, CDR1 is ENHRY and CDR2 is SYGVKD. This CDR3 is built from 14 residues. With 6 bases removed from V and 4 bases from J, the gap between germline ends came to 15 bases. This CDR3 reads CAIREDRGGETQYF. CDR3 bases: TGTGCCATCAGAGAGGACCGCGGCGGAGAGACCCAGTACTTC.

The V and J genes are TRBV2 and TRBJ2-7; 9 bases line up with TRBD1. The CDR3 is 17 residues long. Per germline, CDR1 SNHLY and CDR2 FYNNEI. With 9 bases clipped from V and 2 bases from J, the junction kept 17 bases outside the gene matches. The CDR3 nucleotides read TGTGCCAGTTCCCGAGTCCCCACAGGGGGCGGTACCTACGAGCAGTACTTC. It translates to CASSRVPTGGGTYEQYF.

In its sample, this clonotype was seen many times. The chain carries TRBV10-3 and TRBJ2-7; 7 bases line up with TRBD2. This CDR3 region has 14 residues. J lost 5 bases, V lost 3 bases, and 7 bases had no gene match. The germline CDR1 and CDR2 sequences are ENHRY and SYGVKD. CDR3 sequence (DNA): TGTGCCATCAGTGACGTAGCGGGTATCCACGAGCAGTACTTC. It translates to CAISDVAGIHEQYF.

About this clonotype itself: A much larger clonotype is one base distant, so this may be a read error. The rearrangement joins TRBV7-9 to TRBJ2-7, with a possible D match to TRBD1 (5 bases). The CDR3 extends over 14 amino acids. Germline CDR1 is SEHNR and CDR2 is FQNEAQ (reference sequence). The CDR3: CASNLQVSTYEQYF. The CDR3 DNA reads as TGTGCCAGCAACTTACAGGTTTCCACCTACGAGCAGTACTTC.

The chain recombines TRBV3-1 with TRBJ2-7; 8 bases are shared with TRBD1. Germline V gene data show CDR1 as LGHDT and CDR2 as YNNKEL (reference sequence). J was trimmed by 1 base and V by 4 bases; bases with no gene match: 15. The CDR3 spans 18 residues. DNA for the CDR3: TGTGCCAGCAGCCCTATGCCAGGGGGCTATGTATTATCCTACGAGCAGTACTTC. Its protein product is CASSPMPGGYVLSYEQYF.

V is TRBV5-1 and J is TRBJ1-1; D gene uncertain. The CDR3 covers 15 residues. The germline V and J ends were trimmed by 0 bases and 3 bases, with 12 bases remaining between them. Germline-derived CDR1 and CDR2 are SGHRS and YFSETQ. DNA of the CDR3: TGCGCCAGCAGCTTGGAAGGTCTCAGATACACTGAAGCTTTCTTT. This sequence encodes CASSLEGLRYTEAFF. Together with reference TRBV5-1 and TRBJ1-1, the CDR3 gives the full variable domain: KAGVTQTPRYLIKTRGQQVTLSCSPISGHRSVSWYQQTPGQGLQFLFEYFSETQRNKGNFPGRFSGRQFSNSRSEMNVSTLELGDSALYLCASSLEGLRYTEAFFGQGTRLTVV.

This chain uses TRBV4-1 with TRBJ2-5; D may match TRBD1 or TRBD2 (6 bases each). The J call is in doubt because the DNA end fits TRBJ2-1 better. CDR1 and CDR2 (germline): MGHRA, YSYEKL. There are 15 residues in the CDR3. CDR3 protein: CASSQDPGTRETQFF. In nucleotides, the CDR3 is TGCGCCAGCAGCCAAGATCCGGGGACACGGGAGACCCAGTTCTTC.

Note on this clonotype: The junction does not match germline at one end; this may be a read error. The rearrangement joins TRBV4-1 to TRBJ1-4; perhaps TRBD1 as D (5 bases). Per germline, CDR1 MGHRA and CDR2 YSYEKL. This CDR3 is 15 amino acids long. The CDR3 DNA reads TGCGCCGGCAGCCAAAGGACACTTCAGAAGGAAAAACTGTTTTTT. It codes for CAGSQRTLQKEKLFF.

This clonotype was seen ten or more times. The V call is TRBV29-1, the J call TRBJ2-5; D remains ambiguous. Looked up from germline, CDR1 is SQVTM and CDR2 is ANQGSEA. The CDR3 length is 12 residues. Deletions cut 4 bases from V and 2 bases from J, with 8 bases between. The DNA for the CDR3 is TGCAGCGTTGGCAGCCATCAAGAGACCCAGTACTTC. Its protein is CSVGSHQETQYF.